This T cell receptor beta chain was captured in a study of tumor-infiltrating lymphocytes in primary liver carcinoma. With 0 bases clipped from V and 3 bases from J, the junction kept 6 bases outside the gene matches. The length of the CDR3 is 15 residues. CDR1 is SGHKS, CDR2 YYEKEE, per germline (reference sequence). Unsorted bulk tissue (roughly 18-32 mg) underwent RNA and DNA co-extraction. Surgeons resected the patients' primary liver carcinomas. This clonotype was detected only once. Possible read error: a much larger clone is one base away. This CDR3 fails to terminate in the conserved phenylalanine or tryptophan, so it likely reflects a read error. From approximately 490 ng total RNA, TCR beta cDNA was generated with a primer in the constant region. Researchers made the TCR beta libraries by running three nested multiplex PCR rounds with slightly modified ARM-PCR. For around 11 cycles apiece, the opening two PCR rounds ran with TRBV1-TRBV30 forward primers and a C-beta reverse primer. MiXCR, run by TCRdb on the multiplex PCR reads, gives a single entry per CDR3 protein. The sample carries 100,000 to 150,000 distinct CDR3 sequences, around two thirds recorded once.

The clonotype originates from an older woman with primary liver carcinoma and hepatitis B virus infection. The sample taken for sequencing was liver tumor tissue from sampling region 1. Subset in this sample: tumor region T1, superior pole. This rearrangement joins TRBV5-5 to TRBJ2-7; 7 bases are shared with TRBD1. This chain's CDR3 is CASSLAPGQIYEQYL. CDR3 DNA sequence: TGTGCCAGCAGCTTGGCCCCGGGACAGATCTACGAGCAGTACCTC.